The TCR beta chain under discussion was sequenced for a study of shared clonotypes between healthy human individuals. Whole-study results and caveats: Relative to memory subsets, naive subsets generally showed larger estimated richness. The study found lower generation probabilities in non-shared clonotypes than in those shared by all four donors.

Trimming removed 2 bases from V and 4 bases from J; junction bases left unmatched: 3. The germline V gene encodes CDR1 SGHNT and CDR2 YYREEE (reference sequence). CDR3 size: 14 residues. In regard to this clone: Antigen: not known.

Per sorted-subset replicate PCR, input was approximately 200 ng DNA, representing roughly 29,000 T cell genomes. Clones were read by immunoSEQ multiplex PCR, and TCRdb kept only the in-frame ones, dropping some. In the table there are about 1,500,000 clones, roughly 96% of which are singletons. Sequences were obtained from naive CD4+ T cells sorted from blood. The subset: CD45RA+ positively selected. The rearrangement joins TRBV5-4 to TRBJ2-5; 9 bases fit TRBD2. This receptor was taken from a man between 25 and 39 years old in good health. DNA of the CDR3: TGTGCCAGCAGCTTCGGAGCGGGAGGAGAGACCCAGTACTTC. The encoded protein is CASSFGAGGETQYF.